This T cell receptor beta chain was captured by sequencing in a study of blood T cells in healthy people across ages. Study-level background: Template switching recovered approximately one barcoded beta molecule for every two T cells. General study points: Relative to aged donors, long-lived donors carried more naive CD4+ cells and displayed higher diversity.

This clonotype was counted a few times. Its antigen is currently unknown. Next came a second PCR, run for about 7 to 12 cycles, which used a sample-barcoded 5' primer along with a J-beta primer mix. TCRdb re-analysed the 5' RACE reads in MiXCR, keeping a single row per CDR3 protein. The table lists 710,000 or so distinct CDR3 sequences, less than 40% of them singletons. The CDR3 length is 11 residues. The germline V and J ends were trimmed by 5 bases and 10 bases, with 9 bases remaining between them. Germline V gene data show CDR1 as ENHRY and CDR2 as SYGVKD. The receptor was isolated from a woman of 80 years or more in good health. V is TRBV10-3 and J is TRBJ2-1; tentatively, D is TRBD1 (5 bases). What was sequenced was blood. The CDR3 spells CAISTGWEQFF. CDR3 nucleotides: TGTGCCATCAGTACAGGCTGGGAGCAGTTCTTC.